Described below is a single T cell receptor (beta chain) sequence and its context. Its target is unknown. This CDR3 is built from 11 residues. Germline CDR1 and CDR2: GTSNPN and SVGIG (reference sequence). Trimming took off 5 bases at V and 7 bases at J, with 10 bases between the two ends. The data originate from a study of T cell responses to AZD1222 COVID-19 vaccine. General study findings and limits: It should be noted that donors were predominantly white British and more often female, and clonal diversity was possibly underestimated. Just a handful of AZD1222 recipients were seropositive at baseline. CD4 TCRs associated with vaccination spanned spike, dominating at 160-218 and 743-854. An increase in Spike-specific TCR breadth and depth was observed after two AZD1222 doses.

The method was immunoSEQ multiplex PCR; TCRdb's version includes in-frame clones alone and lacks a portion of them. The table includes 150,000 to 200,000 clones, 85% to 90% detected once. The source is an adult who received the AZD1222 COVID-19 vaccine. The chain couples TRBV30 to TRBJ2-3; TRBD1 is a possible D gene (5 bases). The input for sequencing was peripheral blood, taken 28 days after the second AZD1222 dose. This CDR3 is CAWQRGNTQYF. The CDR3 DNA is TGTGCCTGGCAAAGGGGAAATACGCAGTATTTT.